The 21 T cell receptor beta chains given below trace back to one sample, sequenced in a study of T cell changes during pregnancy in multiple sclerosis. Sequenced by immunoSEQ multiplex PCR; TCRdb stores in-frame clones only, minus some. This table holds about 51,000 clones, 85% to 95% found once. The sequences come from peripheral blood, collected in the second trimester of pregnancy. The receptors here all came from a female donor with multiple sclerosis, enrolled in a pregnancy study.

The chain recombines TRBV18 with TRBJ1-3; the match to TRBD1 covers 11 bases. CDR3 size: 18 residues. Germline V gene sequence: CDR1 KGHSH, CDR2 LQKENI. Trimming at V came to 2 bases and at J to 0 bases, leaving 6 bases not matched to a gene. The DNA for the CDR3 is TGTGCCAGCTCACCATTGGACAGGGGGCTGAGCTCTGGAAACACCATATATTTT. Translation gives CASSPLDRGLSSGNTIYF.

CDR3: CASSDLWGRYGYTF. The CDR3 bases are TGTGCCAGCAGTGATTTGTGGGGGCGGTATGGCTACACCTTC. The chain combines TRBV6-1 with TRBJ1-2, with D perhaps matching TRBD1 (6 bases). CDR1 is MNHNS, CDR2 SASEGT, per germline. The CDR3 is 14 amino acids. With 3 bases removed from V and 5 bases from J, the gap between germline ends came to 13 bases.

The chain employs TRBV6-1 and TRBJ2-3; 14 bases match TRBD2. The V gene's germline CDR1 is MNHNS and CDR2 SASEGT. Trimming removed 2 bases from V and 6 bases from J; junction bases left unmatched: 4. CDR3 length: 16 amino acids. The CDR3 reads CASSESGLAGGDTQYF. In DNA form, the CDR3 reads TGTGCCAGCAGTGAATCAGGACTAGCGGGAGGTGATACGCAGTATTTT.

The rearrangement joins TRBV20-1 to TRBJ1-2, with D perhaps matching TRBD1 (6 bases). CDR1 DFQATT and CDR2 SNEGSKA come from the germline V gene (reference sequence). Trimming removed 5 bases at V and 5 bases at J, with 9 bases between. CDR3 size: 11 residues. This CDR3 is CSARTAYGYTF. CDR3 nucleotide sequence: TGCAGTGCTCGGACAGCTTATGGCTACACCTTC.

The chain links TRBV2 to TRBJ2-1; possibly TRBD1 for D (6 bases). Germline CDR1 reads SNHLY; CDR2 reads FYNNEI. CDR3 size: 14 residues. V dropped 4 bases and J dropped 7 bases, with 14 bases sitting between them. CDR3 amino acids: CASSGVQGRNEQFF. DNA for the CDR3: TGTGCCAGCAGTGGGGTACAGGGTAGGAATGAGCAGTTCTTC. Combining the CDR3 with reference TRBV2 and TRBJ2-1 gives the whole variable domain EPEVTQTPSHQVTQMGQEVILRCVPISNHLYFYWYRQILGQKVEFLVSFYNNEISEKSEIFDDQFSVERPDGSNFTLKIRSTKLEDSAMYFCASSGVQGRNEQFFGPGTRLTVL.

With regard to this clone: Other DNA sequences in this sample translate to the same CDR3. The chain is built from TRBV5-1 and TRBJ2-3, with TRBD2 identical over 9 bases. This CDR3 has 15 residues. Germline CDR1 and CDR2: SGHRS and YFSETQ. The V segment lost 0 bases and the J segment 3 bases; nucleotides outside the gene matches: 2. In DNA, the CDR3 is TGCGCCAGCAGCTTGGACGGACTAGCGACAGATACGCAGTATTTT. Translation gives CASSLDGLATDTQYF.

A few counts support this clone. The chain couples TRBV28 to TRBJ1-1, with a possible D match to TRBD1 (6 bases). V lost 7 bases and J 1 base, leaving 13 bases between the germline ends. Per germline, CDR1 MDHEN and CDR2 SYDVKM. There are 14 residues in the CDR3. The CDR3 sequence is CASKPRGGNTEAFF. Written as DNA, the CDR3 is TGTGCCAGCAAACCGAGGGGGGGGAACACTGAAGCTTTCTTT.

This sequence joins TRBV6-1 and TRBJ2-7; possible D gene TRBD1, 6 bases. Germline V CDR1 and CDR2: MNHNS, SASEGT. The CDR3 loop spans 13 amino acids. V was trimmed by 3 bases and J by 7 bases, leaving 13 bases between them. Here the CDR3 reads CASSDGTPYEQYF. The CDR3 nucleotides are TGTGCCAGCAGTGATGGGACACCTTATGAGCAGTACTTC.

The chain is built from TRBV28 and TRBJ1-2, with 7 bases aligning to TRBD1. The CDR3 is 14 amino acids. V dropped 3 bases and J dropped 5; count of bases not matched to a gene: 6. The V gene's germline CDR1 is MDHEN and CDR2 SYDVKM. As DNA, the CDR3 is TGTGCCAGCAGTTTTATAACAGGGGTTTATGGCTACACCTTC. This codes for CASSFITGVYGYTF.

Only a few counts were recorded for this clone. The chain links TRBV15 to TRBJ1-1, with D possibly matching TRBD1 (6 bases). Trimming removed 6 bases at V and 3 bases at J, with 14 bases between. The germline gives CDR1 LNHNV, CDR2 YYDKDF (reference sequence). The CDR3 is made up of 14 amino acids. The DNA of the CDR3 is TGTGCCACCAGTAAGTTACAGGGAGACACTGAAGCTTTCTTT. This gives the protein CATSKLQGDTEAFF.

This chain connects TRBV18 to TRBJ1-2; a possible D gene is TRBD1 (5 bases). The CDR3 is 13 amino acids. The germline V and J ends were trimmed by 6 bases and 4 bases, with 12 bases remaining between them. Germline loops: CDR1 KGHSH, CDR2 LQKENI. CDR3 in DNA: TGTGCCAGCTCTGTACAGGCTCGCTATGGCTACACCTTC. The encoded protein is CASSVQARYGYTF.

CDR3 in DNA: TGTGCCAGCAGCTTGGGGGGGGTGCAGTTCTTC. The encoded protein is CASSLGGVQFF. The chain links TRBV5-6 to TRBJ2-1, with a possible D match to TRBD2 (6 bases). CDR1 SGHDT and CDR2 YYEEEE come from the germline V gene. The ends were cut back, 0 bases at V and 12 bases at J, with 7 bases in the middle. The CDR3 is 11 amino acids.

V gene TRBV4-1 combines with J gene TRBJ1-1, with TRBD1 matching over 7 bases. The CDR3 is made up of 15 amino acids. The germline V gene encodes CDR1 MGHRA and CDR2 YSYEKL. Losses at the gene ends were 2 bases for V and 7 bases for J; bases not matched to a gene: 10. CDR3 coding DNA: TGCGCCAGCAGCCAATTACCCGGACAGGACTATGAAGCTTTCTTT. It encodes CASSQLPGQDYEAFF.

CDR3 sequence: CASSSPQISGKNIQYF. CDR3 sequence (DNA): TGTGCCAGCAGCTCCCCACAAATCTCGGGCAAAAACATTCAGTACTTC. The chain links TRBV7-2 to TRBJ2-4, with D hard to call. The CDR3 is made up of 16 amino acids. The V and J ends lost 4 bases and 3 bases respectively, with 16 bases between them. Germline CDR1 is SGHTA and CDR2 is FQGNSA.

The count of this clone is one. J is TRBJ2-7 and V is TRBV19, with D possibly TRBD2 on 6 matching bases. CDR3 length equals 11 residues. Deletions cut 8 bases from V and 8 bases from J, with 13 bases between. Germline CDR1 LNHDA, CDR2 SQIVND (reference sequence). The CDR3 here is CASAGTMKQYF. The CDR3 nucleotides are TGTGCCAGTGCGGGAACTATGAAGCAGTACTTC.

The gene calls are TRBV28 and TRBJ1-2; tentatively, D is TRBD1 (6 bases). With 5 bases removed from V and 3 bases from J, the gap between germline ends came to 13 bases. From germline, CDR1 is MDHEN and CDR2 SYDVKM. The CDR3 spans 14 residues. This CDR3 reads CASSPPTGYYGYTF. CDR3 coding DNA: TGTGCCAGCAGTCCCCCCACAGGGTACTATGGCTACACCTTC.

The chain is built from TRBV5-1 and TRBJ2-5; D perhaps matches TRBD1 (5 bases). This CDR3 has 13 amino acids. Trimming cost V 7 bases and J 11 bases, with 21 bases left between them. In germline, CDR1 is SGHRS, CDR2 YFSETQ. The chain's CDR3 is CASRTSSDPQQYF. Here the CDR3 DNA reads TGCGCCAGCCGGACATCTTCCGACCCCCAGCAGTACTTC.

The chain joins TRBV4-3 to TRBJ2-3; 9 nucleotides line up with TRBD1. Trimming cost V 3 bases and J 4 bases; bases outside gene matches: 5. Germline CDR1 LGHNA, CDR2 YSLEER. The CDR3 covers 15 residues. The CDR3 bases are TGCGCCAGCAGCCAGGACAGGGGAGGGGCAGATACGCAGTATTTT. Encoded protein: CASSQDRGGADTQYF.

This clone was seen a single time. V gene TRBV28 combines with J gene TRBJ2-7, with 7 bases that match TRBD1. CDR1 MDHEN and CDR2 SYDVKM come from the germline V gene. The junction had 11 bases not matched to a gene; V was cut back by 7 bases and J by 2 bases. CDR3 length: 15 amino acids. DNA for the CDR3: TGTGCCAGCACTCCTTGGGAGACAGGGACCTACGAGCAGTACTTC. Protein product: CASTPWETGTYEQYF.

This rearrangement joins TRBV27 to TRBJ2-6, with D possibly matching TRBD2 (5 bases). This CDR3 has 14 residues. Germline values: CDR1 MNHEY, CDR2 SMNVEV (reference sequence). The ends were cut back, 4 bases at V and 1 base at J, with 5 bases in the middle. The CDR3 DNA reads TGTGCCAGCAGTTCGGGATCTGGGGCCAACGTCCTGACTTTC. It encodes CASSSGSGANVLTF.

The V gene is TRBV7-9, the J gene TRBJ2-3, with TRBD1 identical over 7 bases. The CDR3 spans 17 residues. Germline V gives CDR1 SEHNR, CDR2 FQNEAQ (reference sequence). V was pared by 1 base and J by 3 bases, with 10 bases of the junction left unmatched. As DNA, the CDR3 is TGTGCCAGCAGCTTAGTGGCAGGGGGATTCGGGACAGATACGCAGTATTTT. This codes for CASSLVAGGFGTDTQYF.